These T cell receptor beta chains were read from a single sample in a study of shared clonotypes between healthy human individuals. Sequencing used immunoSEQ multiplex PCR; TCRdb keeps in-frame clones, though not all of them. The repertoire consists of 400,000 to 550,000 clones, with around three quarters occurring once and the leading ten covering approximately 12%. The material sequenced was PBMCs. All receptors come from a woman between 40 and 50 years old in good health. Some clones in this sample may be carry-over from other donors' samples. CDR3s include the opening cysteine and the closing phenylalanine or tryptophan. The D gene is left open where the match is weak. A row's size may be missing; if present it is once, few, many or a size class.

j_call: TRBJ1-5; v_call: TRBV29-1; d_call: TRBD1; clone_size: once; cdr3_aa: CSVGGTAARPQHF; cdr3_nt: TGCAGCGTGGGTGGGACAGCCGCTCGGCCCCAGCATTTT
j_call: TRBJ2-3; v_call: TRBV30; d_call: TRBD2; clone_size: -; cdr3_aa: CAWSATSGNKADTQYF; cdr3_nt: TGTGCCTGGAGTGCCACTAGCGGGAATAAGGCAGATACGCAGTATTTT
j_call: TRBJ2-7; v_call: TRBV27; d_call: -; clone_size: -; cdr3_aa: CASLARYF; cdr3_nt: TGTGCCAGCCTTGCTAGGTACTTC
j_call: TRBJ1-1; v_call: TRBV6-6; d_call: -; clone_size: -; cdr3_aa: CASSYIGLNTEAFF; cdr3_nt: TGTGCCAGCAGTTACATTGGACTGAACACTGAAGCTTTCTTT
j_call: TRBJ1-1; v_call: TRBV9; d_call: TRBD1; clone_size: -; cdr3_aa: CASSRTGDRNTEAFF; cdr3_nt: TGTGCCAGCAGCCGAACAGGGGATCGGAACACTGAAGCTTTCTTT
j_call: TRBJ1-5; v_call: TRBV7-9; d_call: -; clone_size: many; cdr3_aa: CASSTGEWYQPQHF; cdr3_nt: TGTGCCAGCAGCACCGGAGAATGGTATCAGCCCCAGCATTTT
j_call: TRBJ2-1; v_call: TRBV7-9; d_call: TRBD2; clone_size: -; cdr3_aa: CASSPKGLVVNEQFF; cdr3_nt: TGTGCCAGCAGCCCGAAGGGACTAGTGGTAAATGAGCAGTTCTTC
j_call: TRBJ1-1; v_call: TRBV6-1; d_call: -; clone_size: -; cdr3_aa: CASRMRGGGEAFF; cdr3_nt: TGTGCCAGCAGGATGAGGGGCGGGGGTGAAGCTTTCTTT
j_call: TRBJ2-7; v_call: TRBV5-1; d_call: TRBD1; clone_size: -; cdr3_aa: CASSRTGDSYEQYF; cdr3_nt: TGCGCCAGCAGTCGGACAGGGGATTCCTACGAGCAGTACTTC
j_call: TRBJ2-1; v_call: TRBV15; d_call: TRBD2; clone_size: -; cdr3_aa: CATSRDFRPSGSVDNEQFF; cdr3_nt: TGTGCCACCAGCAGAGATTTTCGGCCTAGCGGGTCCGTGGACAATGAGCAGTTCTTC
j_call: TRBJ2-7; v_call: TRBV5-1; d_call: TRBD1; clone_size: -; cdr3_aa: CASSWTGRDEQYF; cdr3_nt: TGCGCCAGCAGCTGGACAGGGCGCGACGAGCAGTACTTC
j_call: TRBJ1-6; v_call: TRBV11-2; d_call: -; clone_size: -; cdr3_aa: CASSRRALNSPLHF; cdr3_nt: TGTGCCAGCAGCCGCCGGGCACTAAATTCACCCCTCCACTTT
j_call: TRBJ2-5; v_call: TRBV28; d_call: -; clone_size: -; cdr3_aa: CASSGATGRMETQYF; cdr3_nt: TGTGCCAGCAGTGGGGCGACGGGGAGAATGGAGACCCAGTACTTC
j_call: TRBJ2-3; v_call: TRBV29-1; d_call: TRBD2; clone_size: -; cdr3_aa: CSVEGGLAGRTDTQYF; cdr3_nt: TGCAGCGTTGAGGGGGGACTAGCGGGCCGCACAGATACGCAGTATTTT
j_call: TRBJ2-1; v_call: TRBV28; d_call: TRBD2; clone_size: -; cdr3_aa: CASSETSGSYNEQFF; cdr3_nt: TGTGCCAGCAGCGAAACTAGCGGGAGTTACAATGAGCAGTTCTTC
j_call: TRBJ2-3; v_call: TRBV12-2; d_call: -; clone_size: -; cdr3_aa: CASRLGPSRSGRATDTQYF; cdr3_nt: TGTGCAAGTCGCTTAGGTCCTTCCCGAAGCGGGAGGGCCACAGATACGCAGTATTTT
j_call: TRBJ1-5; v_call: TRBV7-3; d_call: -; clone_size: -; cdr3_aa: CASSLKGLGFQPQHF; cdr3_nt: TGTGCCAGCAGCTTAAAGGGTTTGGGGTTTCAGCCCCAGCATTTT
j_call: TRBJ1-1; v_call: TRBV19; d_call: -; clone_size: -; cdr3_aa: CASSIGGGNTEAFF; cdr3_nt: TGTGCCAGTAGTATTGGGGGTGGCAACACTGAAGCTTTCTTT
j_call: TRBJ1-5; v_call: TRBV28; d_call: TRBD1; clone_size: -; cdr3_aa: CASRSGGSNQPQHF; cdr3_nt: TGTGCCAGCAGGTCAGGGGGTAGCAATCAGCCCCAGCATTTT
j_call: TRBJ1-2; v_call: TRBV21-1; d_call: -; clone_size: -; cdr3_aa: CASSKNPGQGAPRGYTF; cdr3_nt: TGTGCCAGCAGCAAAAACCCTGGACAGGGGGCGCCCCGGGGCTACACCTTC
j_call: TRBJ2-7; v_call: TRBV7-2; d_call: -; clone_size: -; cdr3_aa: CASSLAIQTYEQYF; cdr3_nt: TGTGCCAGCAGCTTAGCGATCCAAACCTACGAGCAGTACTTC
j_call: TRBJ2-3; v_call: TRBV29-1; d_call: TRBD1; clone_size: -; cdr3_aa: CSSRTGSSTDTQYF; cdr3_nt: TGCAGCTCCCGGACAGGGTCTAGCACAGATACGCAGTATTTT
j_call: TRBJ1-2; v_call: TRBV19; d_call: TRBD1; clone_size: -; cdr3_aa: CASSERQGGKYGYTF; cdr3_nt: TGTGCCAGTAGTGAACGACAGGGCGGGAAGTACGGCTACACCTTC
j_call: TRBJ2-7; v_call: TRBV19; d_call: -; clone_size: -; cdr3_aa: CASSIRAGSYEQYF; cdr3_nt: TGTGCCAGTAGTATACGAGCAGGGTCCTACGAGCAGTACTTC
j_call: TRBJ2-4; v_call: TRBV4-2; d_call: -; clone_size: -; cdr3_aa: CASSQSSAKNIQYF; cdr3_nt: TGTGCCAGCAGCCAATCCTCAGCCAAAAACATTCAGTACTTC
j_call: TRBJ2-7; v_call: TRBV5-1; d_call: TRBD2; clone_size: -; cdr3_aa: CASSWDSGRASEQYF; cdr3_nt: TGCGCCAGCAGCTGGGATAGCGGGAGGGCCTCCGAGCAGTACTTC
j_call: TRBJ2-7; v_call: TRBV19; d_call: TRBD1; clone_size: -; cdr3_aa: CASSKSRDRDYEQYF; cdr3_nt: TGTGCCAGTAGTAAATCCCGGGACAGAGACTACGAGCAGTACTTC
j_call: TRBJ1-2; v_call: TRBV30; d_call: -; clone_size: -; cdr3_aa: CAWTEHGEAGYTF; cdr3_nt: TGTGCCTGGACTGAGCACGGGGAAGCTGGCTACACCTTC
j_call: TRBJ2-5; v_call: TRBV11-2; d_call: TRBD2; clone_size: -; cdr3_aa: CASSRIRTSGSSETQYF; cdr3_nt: TGTGCCAGCAGCCGAATCAGGACTAGCGGGAGTAGTGAGACCCAGTACTTC
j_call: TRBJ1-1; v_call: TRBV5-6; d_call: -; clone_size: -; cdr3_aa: CASSLTGRAEAFF; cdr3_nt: TGTGCCAGCAGCTTAACGGGTCGGGCTGAAGCTTTCTTT
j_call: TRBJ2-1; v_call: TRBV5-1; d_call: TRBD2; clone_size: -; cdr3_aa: CASTPTSGPPGEQFF; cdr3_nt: TGCGCCAGCACCCCGACTAGCGGCCCCCCGGGTGAGCAGTTCTTC
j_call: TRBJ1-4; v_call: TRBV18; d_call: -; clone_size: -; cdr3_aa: CASSPPSATNEKLFF; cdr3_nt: TGTGCCAGCTCACCACCGTCTGCAACTAATGAAAAACTGTTTTTT
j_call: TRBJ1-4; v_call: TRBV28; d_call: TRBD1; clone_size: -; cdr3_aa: CASRKRGLSNEKLFF; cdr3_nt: TGTGCCAGCAGGAAAAGGGGGCTGTCTAATGAAAAACTGTTTTTT
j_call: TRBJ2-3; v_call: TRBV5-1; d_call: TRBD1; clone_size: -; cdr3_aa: CASSFQGAAQYF; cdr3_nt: TGCGCCAGCAGCTTCCAGGGGGCAGCGCAGTATTTT
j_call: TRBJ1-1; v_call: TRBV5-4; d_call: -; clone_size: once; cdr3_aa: CASSLKTNTEAFF; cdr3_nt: TGTGCCAGCAGCTTGAAGACGAACACTGAAGCTTTCTTT
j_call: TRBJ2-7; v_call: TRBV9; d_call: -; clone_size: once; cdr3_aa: CASSLGPEVPYEQYF; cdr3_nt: TGTGCCAGCAGCCTCGGACCCGAGGTACCCTACGAGCAGTACTTC
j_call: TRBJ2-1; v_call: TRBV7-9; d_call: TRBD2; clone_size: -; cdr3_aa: CASSLLGLAEQFF; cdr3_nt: TGTGCCAGCAGCTTACTTGGACTAGCGGAGCAGTTCTTC
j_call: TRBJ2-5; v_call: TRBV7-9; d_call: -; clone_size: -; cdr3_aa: CASSFVRETQYF; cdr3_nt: TGTGCCAGCAGCTTTGTGCGGGAGACCCAGTACTTC
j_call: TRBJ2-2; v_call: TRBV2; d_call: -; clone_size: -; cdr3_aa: CASSERPWATGELFF; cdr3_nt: TGTGCCAGCAGTGAACGCCCTTGGGCTACCGGGGAGCTGTTTTTT
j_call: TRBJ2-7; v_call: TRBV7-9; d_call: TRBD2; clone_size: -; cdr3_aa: CASSFRTSGRNEQYF; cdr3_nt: TGTGCCAGCAGCTTCCGGACTAGCGGTCGGAACGAGCAGTACTTC
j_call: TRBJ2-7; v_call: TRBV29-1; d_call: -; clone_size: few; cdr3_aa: CSVRLGRDYEQYF; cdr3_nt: TGCAGCGTTAGACTAGGAAGGGACTACGAGCAGTACTTC
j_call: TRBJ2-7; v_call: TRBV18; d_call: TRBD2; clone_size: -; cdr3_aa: CASSPLPGRGGGEQYF; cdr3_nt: TGTGCCAGCTCACCACTCCCGGGTCGGGGCGGGGGCGAGCAGTACTTC
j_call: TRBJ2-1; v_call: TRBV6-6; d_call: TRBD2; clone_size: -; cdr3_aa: CASKLTSGPYNEQFF; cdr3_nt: TGTGCCAGCAAACTGACTAGCGGACCCTACAATGAGCAGTTCTTC